This record looks at one TCR beta chain sequence and its context. Sequenced by immunoSEQ multiplex PCR; TCRdb stores in-frame clones only, minus some. The data contain tens of thousands of clones, 65% to 85% of them singletons. The sample is drawn from a study of blood T cell repertoires in COVID-19. The CDR3 covers 13 residues. V was pared by 2 bases and J by 8 bases, with 9 bases between. In germline, CDR1 is LGHNA, CDR2 YSLEER. Input material: peripheral blood. The source of this sequence is a man in his 70s with acute or convalescent COVID-19. The rearrangement uses TRBV4-3 and TRBJ1-4; D gene ambiguous. CDR3 amino acids: CASSQMGGEKLFF. The CDR3 DNA reads as TGCGCCAGCAGCCAAATGGGCGGGGAAAAACTGTTTTTT.